This T cell receptor (beta chain) was obtained from a study of blood T cell repertoires in COVID-19. Study as a whole: COVID-19 samples collected from the United States, Italy and Spain covered acute and convalescent phases. Sources were T cells, B-cell-depleted T cells, or PBMCs; the material itself was cDNA or gDNA.

As regards this clone: The germline gene is not matched at one end of the junction; a read error may be the cause.

Assignments of participants to cohorts depended upon their own reported clinical history. Per the authors' pipeline: The authors estimated nucleated cell counts from reference gene primer amplification. TCRdb's table, derived via immunoSEQ multiplex PCR, lists solely in-frame clones and lacks some. D and trimming come from the DNA, and the V and J calls and clone size come from that table. This sample has approximately 380,000 clones, with approximately 90% found just once. The germline V gene has CDR1 SSHAT and CDR2 FNYEAQ (reference sequence). This CDR3 has 18 residues. Sequenced: PBMCs or T cells enriched from blood (not recorded which). This receptor was taken from a woman between 35 and 50 years old who had been exposed to COVID-19. The V call is TRBV7-7, the J call TRBJ2-7, with 12 bases identical to TRBD2. The CDR3 sequence is CASSLGSPLAGGDYEQYF. The CDR3 DNA sequence: TGTGCTAGCAGCTTAGGGTCCCCCCTAGCGGGAGGGGACTACGAGCAGTACTTC. The variable domain in full, with the rest retrieved from reference TRBV7-7 and TRBJ2-7, is GAGVSQSPRYKVTKRGQDVTLRCDPISSHATLYWYQQALGQGPEFLTYFNYEAQPDKSGLPSDRFSAERPEGSISTLTIQRTEQRDSAMYRCASSLGSPLAGGDYEQYFGPGTRLTVT.